Presented here are 20 T cell receptor beta chains from one specimen sequenced in a study of blood T cell repertoires in COVID-19. Clones were read by immunoSEQ multiplex PCR, and TCRdb kept only the in-frame ones, dropping some. The sample holds under 200,000 clones, over 75% seen once. Sequenced input: PBMCs or T cells enriched from blood (not recorded which). The receptors here all came from a woman aged 45-60 years who had recovered from COVID-19.

This chain joins TRBV19 and TRBJ2-1; tentative D call: TRBD2 (6 bases). Germline values: CDR1 LNHDA, CDR2 SQIVND (reference sequence). V dropped 3 bases and J dropped 0 bases, with 18 bases sitting between them. The length of the CDR3 is 18 residues. For the CDR3, the DNA is TGTGCCAGTAGTATGACCCCAGGCGGGGTCAGCTCCTACAATGAGCAGTTCTTC. This gives the protein CASSMTPGGVSSYNEQFF.

The chain combines TRBV7-2 with TRBJ1-6; 10 nucleotides agree with TRBD1. The germline V gene encodes CDR1 SGHTA and CDR2 FQGNSA. V was clipped by 2 bases and J by 12 bases; unmatched bases: 7. The CDR3 is made up of 15 amino acids. The CDR3 DNA reads TGTGCCAGCAGCTTACAGGACAGGGGGGCACAACCCCTCCACTTT. Translating gives CASSLQDRGAQPLHF.

The chain employs TRBV7-8 and TRBJ1-6; possibly TRBD1 for D (5 bases). Looked up from germline, CDR1 is SGHVS and CDR2 is FQNEAQ. With 10 bases removed from V and 10 bases from J, the gap between germline ends came to 20 bases. The CDR3 consists of 14 residues. The CDR3 DNA is TGTGCCACCACAGGACCCGCTGGCGCGTCACCCCTCCACTTT. Encoded protein: CATTGPAGASPLHF.

The V and J genes are TRBV7-9 and TRBJ2-2, with D perhaps TRBD1 (6 bases). The CDR3 contains 15 residues. Per germline, CDR1 SEHNR and CDR2 FQNEAQ (reference sequence). With 1 base removed from V and 3 bases from J, the gap between germline ends came to 9 bases. The CDR3 loop reads CASSLDGTHTGELFF. CDR3 bases: TGTGCCAGCAGCTTAGACGGGACACACACCGGGGAGCTGTTTTTT.

The J gene is TRBJ1-2, the V gene TRBV27, with TRBD1 matching 7 bases. Germline loops: CDR1 MNHEY, CDR2 SMNVEV (reference sequence). V dropped 4 bases and J dropped 4; count of bases not matched to a gene: 9. This CDR3 comprises 15 residues. CDR3 loop: CASSWTGASPYGYTF. The CDR3 region has the DNA TGTGCCAGCAGTTGGACAGGTGCCTCCCCCTATGGCTACACCTTC.

This chain joins TRBV5-1 and TRBJ1-5; 8 nucleotides match TRBD1. The length of the CDR3 is 16 residues. Unmatched junction bases numbered 10, after V lost 4 bases and J lost 4 bases. The germline CDR1 and CDR2 sequences are SGHRS and YFSETQ. The CDR3 coding sequence is TGCGCCAGCAGCAAATCGCCGGGACAGGCTAATCAGCCCCAGCATTTT. Residues: CASSKSPGQANQPQHF. The complete variable domain, with remaining parts taken from reference TRBV5-1 and TRBJ1-5, reads KAGVTQTPRYLIKTRGQQVTLSCSPISGHRSVSWYQQTPGQGLQFLFEYFSETQRNKGNFPGRFSGRQFSNSRSEMNVSTLELGDSALYLCASSKSPGQANQPQHFGDGTRLSIL.

J is TRBJ1-4 and V is TRBV9; 7 positions agree with TRBD1. CDR3 size: 14 residues. Germline CDR1 reads SGDLS; CDR2 reads YYNGEE. Trimming took 2 bases from V and 8 from J; bases not matched to a gene: 6. CDR3 DNA: TGTGCCAGCAGCGTTGGGACAGACAACGAAAAACTGTTTTTT. Translation: CASSVGTDNEKLFF.

J is TRBJ2-2 and V is TRBV7-9; D may be TRBD2 (7 bases). Germline V lookup: CDR1 SEHNR, CDR2 FQNEAQ (reference sequence). Trimming shortened V by 0 bases and J by 3 bases, and 8 bases separated the two germline ends. CDR3 length: 15 amino acids. The CDR3 region is CASSLAGGHTGELFF. CDR3 in DNA: TGTGCCAGCAGCTTAGCGGGGGGGCACACCGGGGAGCTGTTTTTT.

This sequence joins TRBV7-2 and TRBJ2-1; 13 positions match TRBD2. The germline CDR1 and CDR2 sequences are SGHTA and FQGNSA. The CDR3 is 13 amino acids. Trimming at V came to 10 bases and at J to 9 bases, leaving 6 bases not matched to a gene. CDR3 region: CATWTSGSREQFF. For the CDR3, the DNA is TGTGCCACCTGGACTAGCGGGAGTCGTGAGCAGTTCTTC. The entire variable domain, with the rest obtained from reference TRBV7-2 and TRBJ2-1, is as follows: GAGVSQSPSNKVTEKGKDVELRCDPISGHTALYWYRQSLGQGLEFLIYFQGNSAPDKSGLPSDRFSAERTGGSVSTLTIQRTQQEDSAVYLCATWTSGSREQFFGPGTRLTVL.

This chain joins TRBV7-6 and TRBJ2-7; 7 bases align to TRBD2. The V gene's germline CDR1 is SGHVS and CDR2 FNYEAQ. V was clipped by 8 bases and J by 4 bases; unmatched bases: 11. This CDR3 is built from 14 residues. This CDR3 reads CASGAGAGNYEQYF. The CDR3 nucleotides read TGTGCCAGCGGCGCGGGAGCGGGGAATTACGAGCAGTACTTC.

The genes are TRBV7-9 and TRBJ2-7; the D gene is possibly TRBD2 (5 bases). CDR3 length: 13 residues. Trimming pared 2 bases from V and 3 bases from J, leaving 8 bases between. Germline loops: CDR1 SEHNR, CDR2 FQNEAQ (reference sequence). CDR3 protein: CASSLFEGYEQYF. The CDR3 DNA sequence: TGTGCCAGCAGCTTATTTGAGGGCTACGAGCAGTACTTC.

V and J are TRBV19 and TRBJ2-1, with 7 bases identical to TRBD2. CDR3 length: 14 residues. CDR1 is LNHDA, CDR2 SQIVND, per germline (reference sequence). The CDR3 loop is CASKRREGENEQFF. The CDR3 bases are TGTGCTTCGAAGAGGAGGGAGGGCGAGAATGAGCAGTTCTTC.

This chain links TRBV6-5 with TRBJ1-1; a weak D match, TRBD1 (5 bases). The CDR3 extends over 14 amino acids. V lost 0 bases and J 3 bases, leaving 8 bases between the germline ends. Per the germline V gene, CDR1 is MNHEY and CDR2 is SVGAGI. CDR3 protein: CASSYSGRDTEAFF. CDR3 DNA: TGTGCCAGCAGTTACTCGGGCAGGGACACTGAAGCTTTCTTT.

CDR3 loop: CASSTGGTYNEQFF. CDR3 coding DNA: TGTGCCAGTAGTACAGGGGGCACCTACAATGAGCAGTTCTTC. This chain links TRBV19 with TRBJ2-1, with 8 bases that match TRBD1. Germline lookup yields CDR1 LNHDA and CDR2 SQIVND (reference sequence). The junction had 1 base not matched to a gene; V was cut back by 4 bases and J by 2 bases. The CDR3 consists of 14 residues. The full variable domain, in which reference TRBV19 and TRBJ2-1 provide the parts outside the CDR3, is DGGITQSPKYLFRKEGQNVTLSCEQNLNHDAMYWYRQDPGQGLRLIYYSQIVNDFQKGDIAEGYSVSREKKESFPLTVTSAQKNPTAFYLCASSTGGTYNEQFFGPGTRLTVL.

The chain combines TRBV6-5 with TRBJ2-4; D may be TRBD2 (5 bases). Trimming took 0 bases from V and 8 from J, leaving 11 bases between them. This CDR3 region has 14 residues. Germline V gene data show CDR1 as MNHEY and CDR2 as SVGAGI. This CDR3 reads CASSYSSGLDIQYF. Written as DNA, the CDR3 is TGTGCCAGCAGTTACTCTTCGGGGTTGGACATTCAGTACTTC.

The chain is built from TRBV5-1 and TRBJ2-3; D is undetermined. This CDR3 spans 15 amino acids. V was clipped by 1 base and J by 6 bases, with 15 bases between them. Germline V gene lookup returns CDR1 SGHRS and CDR2 YFSETQ. CDR3 region: CASSLISIGADTQYF. The CDR3 DNA sequence: TGCGCCAGCAGCTTGATTAGCATAGGCGCCGATACGCAGTATTTT.

The chain carries TRBV15 and TRBJ1-5; 7 nucleotides align to TRBD1. V lost 5 bases to trimming and J lost 0 bases; unmatched junction nucleotides: 4. The CDR3 spans 15 residues. Germline lookup yields CDR1 LNHNV and CDR2 YYDKDF (reference sequence). The CDR3 coding sequence is TGTGCCACCAGCGCCCAGGGGGGTAGCAATCAGCCCCAGCATTTT. Translating it yields CATSAQGGSNQPQHF.

The chain combines TRBV28 with TRBJ1-6; no definite D call. This CDR3 spans 15 amino acids. Germline loops: CDR1 MDHEN, CDR2 SYDVKM. Trimming stripped 6 bases from V and 8 bases from J, with 17 bases between. In DNA, the CDR3 is TGTGCCAGCAGGACGGGAACCCGCAGAGATTCACCCCTCCACTTT. Translation: CASRTGTRRDSPLHF.

The chain has TRBV5-6 and TRBJ2-3; D is ambiguous. The ends were cut back, 6 bases at V and 0 bases at J, with 17 bases in the middle. The CDR3 sequence is 16 residues long. Germline V gives CDR1 SGHDT, CDR2 YYEEEE. DNA of the CDR3: TGTGCCAGCACCCCGAGAACGAGAGCTAGCACAGATACGCAGTATTTT. This encodes CASTPRTRASTDTQYF.

This clone was counted between two and nine times. The chain uses TRBV19 and TRBJ1-2; unclear D gene. Trimming pared 0 bases from V and 6 bases from J, leaving 20 bases between. In germline, CDR1 is LNHDA, CDR2 SQIVND (reference sequence). The CDR3 is 17 amino acids. The CDR3: CASSIDQSGGRGNGYTF. The DNA for the CDR3 is TGTGCCAGTAGTATAGATCAGTCGGGTGGTCGGGGAAATGGCTACACCTTC. The whole variable domain, filled in from reference TRBV19 and TRBJ1-2, reads DGGITQSPKYLFRKEGQNVTLSCEQNLNHDAMYWYRQDPGQGLRLIYYSQIVNDFQKGDIAEGYSVSREKKESFPLTVTSAQKNPTAFYLCASSIDQSGGRGNGYTFGSGTRLTVV.